The entry that follows covers one T cell receptor beta chain sequence. This clone's antigen is unknown. Base-call qualities are not available, and no considerably larger clone is one nucleotide away. The time point label corresponds to: baseline before first vaccination. Vaccinee samples came from UK trials COV001 and COV002, including a single-blind randomized controlled phase 2/3 trial of AZD1222 (ChAdOx1 nCoV-19) in healthy adults. For TCRbeta chain sequencing, PBMC samples were collected from trial participants at day 0 and at day 28 after the second dose. The data are from a study of T cell responses to AZD1222 COVID-19 vaccine (dated by TCRdb to the early 2020s). Regarding the research as a whole: AZD1222 recipients given second doses at about 4 weeks or at about 12 weeks were pooled, since spike-specific TCR depth and breadth were not found to differ between the two schedules. Trial participants were enrolled by age into subgroups of 18-55, 56-69 and 70-plus years, and roughly 160, 29 and 62 TCR-sequenced participants, respectively, were included in these subgroups. A total of about 250 trial participants underwent TCR sequencing, of whom about 210 had received two doses of AZD1222 and approximately 26 had received two doses of the MenACWY control vaccine. General findings and caveats noted by the study authors: In the small 56-69-year group, the increase in depth fell short of significance, most likely because of low power. Most participants were white British and females outnumbered males, and the authors suggested that clonal diversity may have been underestimated. Vaccine-associated CD4 TCRs spanned the whole spike protein, with dominant responses in regions 160-218 and 743-854. Conclusions about previously exposed vaccinees are limited, since just a handful of AZD1222 recipients were seropositive for SARS-CoV-2 at baseline. No day 14 peak-response samples were available, so repertoires were characterized only after the peak T cell response. Reportedly, almost half of the unique spike-specific TCRs recognized epitopes lying outside the regions that are mutated in the B.1.351 and B.1.1.7 variants. Spike-specific TCR breadth and depth rose significantly after two AZD1222 doses compared with day 0 and with MenACWY recipients.

Between the V and J ends, shortened by 2 bases and 4 bases respectively, the junction contains 4 bases. CDR1 and CDR2, per the germline V gene, are SGHRS and YFSETQ. There are 11 amino acids in the CDR3, from cysteine to phenylalanine inclusive. Only the CDR3 region is kept as DNA, spanning 33 bases read in frame from base 1. The CDR3 regions of human TCRbeta chains were analyzed by immunosequencing. The study's own analysis went as follows. TCRs in the repertoires were matched against a reference library of SARS-CoV-2-specific TCRs that had been generated with the MIRA antigen-specificity platform. Breadth was defined as the fraction of unique TCRs that were SARS-CoV-2-associated. Depth was defined as the fraction of total T cells that were SARS-CoV-2-associated. Using the MIRA data, every spike-specific TCR was mapped to the spike region that the TCR reacted to and assigned to either a CD4 or a CD8 class. Log10-transformed breadth and depth values were compared by one-way ANOVA with Sidak's multiple comparisons tests. TCRdb's version of the immuneACCESS table is confined to in-frame rearrangements and falls short of the full clone set. An unresolved V gene accounts for under half of the shortfall where checked; the remainder is of unknown origin. That table furnishes V, J and clone size, whereas the DNA furnished D and trimming. The sample table contains about 130,000 clones; only one count was recorded for 80% to 90% of them. Together, the top ten hold roughly 1.6% of the sample.

The sample in question was peripheral blood, obtained on day 0 of AZD1222 vaccination. The rearranged chain carries TRBV5-1 and TRBJ2-7, with no reliable assignment of the D segment. This sequence was found in an adult in good health. For the CDR3, the sequence is CASSFHYEQYF. Here is the DNA: TGCGCCAGCAGCTTTCATTACGAGCAGTACTTC.